The clone carrying this TCR beta chain was detected ten times or more. Its antigen is unknown. CDR3 length: 16 residues. V was cut by 0 bases and J by 5 bases, with 17 bases left in between. Per germline, CDR1 LGHNA and CDR2 YNFKEQ. This record belongs to a study of response to subunit inactivated influenza vaccine. Whole-study findings and limits: Few additional T cells are recruited per seasonal influenza vaccination, authors suggested.

TCRdb used MiXCR to reprocess the RT-PCR reads, holding one entry per CDR3 protein. The table shows a few hundred thousand distinct CDR3 sequences, with 13% to 15% occurring only once. The specimen comprised PBMCs from blood, sampled approximately 12 days after vaccination. The origin of this receptor is a man aged 50 to 59 who received an inactivated influenza vaccine. This chain links TRBV4-2 with TRBJ2-7, with D unclear. Written as DNA, the CDR3 is TGTGCCAGCAGCCAAGACGGCCTCATCCAGCCCCACGAGCAGTACTTC. This sequence encodes CASSQDGLIQPHEQYF.